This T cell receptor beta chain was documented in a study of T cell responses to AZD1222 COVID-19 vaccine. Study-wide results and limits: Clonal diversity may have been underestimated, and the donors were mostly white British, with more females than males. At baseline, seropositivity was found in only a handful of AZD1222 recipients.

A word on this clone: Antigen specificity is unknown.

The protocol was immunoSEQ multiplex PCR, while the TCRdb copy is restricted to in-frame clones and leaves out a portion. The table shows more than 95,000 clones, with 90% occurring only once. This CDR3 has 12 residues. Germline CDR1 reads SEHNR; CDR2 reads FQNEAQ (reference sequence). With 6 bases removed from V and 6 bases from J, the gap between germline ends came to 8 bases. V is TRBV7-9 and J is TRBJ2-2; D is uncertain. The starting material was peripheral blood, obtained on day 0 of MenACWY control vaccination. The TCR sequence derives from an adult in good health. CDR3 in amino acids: CASRGPAGELFF. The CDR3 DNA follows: TGTGCCAGCAGGGGCCCCGCCGGGGAGCTGTTTTTT.